The 20 T cell receptor beta chains below were found in one sample sequenced in a study of control samples from healthy donors and cancer patients. Assay used: immunoSEQ multiplex PCR; TCRdb lists only in-frame clones, some missing. The sample contains around 70,000 clones, about 95% of which appear only once. The sequencing sample was made of blood. Receptor source: a woman aged 25 to 39 in good health.

This chain uses TRBV14 with TRBJ1-3; tentative D call: TRBD1 (5 bases). Trimming shortened V by 4 bases and J by 4 bases, and 20 bases separated the two germline ends. The CDR3 is 17 amino acids. Germline values: CDR1 SGHDN, CDR2 FVKESK. The CDR3 is CASSPGQVNRLGNTIYF. CDR3 nucleotides: TGTGCCAGCAGCCCCGGACAAGTCAATCGTCTGGGAAACACCATATATTTT.

V usage is TRBV18 and J usage is TRBJ2-3; a weak D match, TRBD2 (6 bases). The CDR3 runs to 16 residues. CDR1 and CDR2 (germline): KGHSH, LQKENI. With 4 bases removed from V and 2 bases from J, the gap between germline ends came to 16 bases. The CDR3 loop reads CASSRGVAENTDTQYF. CDR3 nucleotide sequence: TGTGCCAGCTCACGGGGGGTAGCGGAAAACACAGATACGCAGTATTTT.

This chain links TRBV28 with TRBJ1-5; 9 nucleotides agree with TRBD1. V gave up 5 bases and J gave up 6 bases; unmatched junction bases: 8. CDR1 and CDR2 from the germline V gene are MDHEN and SYDVKM. The CDR3 consists of 15 residues. For the CDR3, the DNA is TGTGCCAGCAGTGCCCAGTTGGGACAGGGTCAGCCCCAGCATTTT. It yields the protein CASSAQLGQGQPQHF. Combining the CDR3 with reference TRBV28 and TRBJ1-5 gives the whole variable domain DVKVTQSSRYLVKRTGEKVFLECVQDMDHENMFWYRQDPGLGLRLIYFSYDVKMKEKGDIPEGYSVSREKKERFSLILESASTNQTSMYLCASSAQLGQGQPQHFGDGTRLSIL.

This clone occurred a few times. This sequence joins TRBV10-3 and TRBJ2-3, with D possibly being TRBD1 (6 bases). The CDR3 runs 15 residues. The V end lost 2 bases, the J end lost 4 bases, and 13 bases lay between the germline ends. CDR1 ENHRY and CDR2 SYGVKD come from the germline V gene. CDR3 residues: CAISENREEADTQYF. DNA of the CDR3: TGTGCCATCAGTGAGAACAGGGAAGAGGCAGATACGCAGTATTTT.

The V call is TRBV2, the J call TRBJ1-1; D unclear. Deletions cut 5 bases from V and 4 bases from J, with 8 bases between. CDR1 SNHLY and CDR2 FYNNEI come from the germline V gene. CDR3 length: 12 residues. In DNA form, the CDR3 reads TGTGCCAGCAGTCCCTCCAGCACTGAAGCTTTCTTT. It is translated as CASSPSSTEAFF.

V usage is TRBV9 and J usage is TRBJ1-1; D gene uncertain. The V gene lost 0 bases and the J gene lost 8 bases, with 11 bases spanning the gap. Germline values: CDR1 SGDLS, CDR2 YYNGEE. The CDR3 totals 13 residues. CDR3 DNA: TGTGCCAGCAGCGTAGAGGGCATCTCCGAAGCTTTCTTT. As protein: CASSVEGISEAFF.

V gene TRBV6-5 combines with J gene TRBJ1-1; maybe TRBD1 (5 bases). Germline V gene data show CDR1 as MNHEY and CDR2 as SVGAGI. This CDR3 has 14 amino acids. Trimming cost V 0 bases and J 8 bases, with 13 bases left between them. As DNA, the CDR3 is TGTGCCAGCAGTTACTCAGGCAGGGCTAAAGAAGCTTTCTTT. It translates to CASSYSGRAKEAFF.

The chain joins TRBV21-1 to TRBJ2-7. TRBV21-1 constitutes a pseudogene. The CDR3 has 13 residues. In DNA, the CDR3 is TGTGCCAGCGGCAGCCGAGGACCCTACGAGCAGTACGTC. Translation: CASGSRGPYEQYV.

This chain uses TRBV11-2 with TRBJ2-3, with 9 nucleotides matching TRBD2. Per germline, CDR1 SGHAT and CDR2 FQNNGV. This CDR3 has 16 amino acids. V lost 1 base, J lost 4 bases, and 6 bases stayed unmatched. The CDR3 spells CASSLVGGGASDTQYF. CDR3 nucleotides: TGTGCCAGCAGCTTAGTGGGCGGGGGGGCCTCAGATACGCAGTATTTT.

The chain combines TRBV6-6 with TRBJ1-5; 8 nucleotides line up with TRBD1. Germline values: CDR1 MNHNY, CDR2 SVGAGI (reference sequence). This CDR3 comprises 14 residues. J gave up 2 bases and V 4 bases, and 1 base lay outside the gene matches. This CDR3 reads CASSLQGGNQPQHF. CDR3 nucleotides: TGTGCCAGCAGTTTACAGGGGGGCAATCAGCCCCAGCATTTT.

This CDR3 is CASSPGTSGGNEQFF. The CDR3 nucleotides read TGTGCCAGCAGCCCCGGGACTAGCGGGGGAAATGAGCAGTTCTTC. This chain connects TRBV28 to TRBJ2-1; TRBD2 agrees at 14 bases. The V gene's germline CDR1 is MDHEN and CDR2 SYDVKM. This CDR3 has 15 residues. Unmatched junction bases numbered 5, after V lost 6 bases and J lost 7 bases. The full variable domain, in which reference TRBV28 and TRBJ2-1 provide the parts outside the CDR3, is DVKVTQSSRYLVKRTGEKVFLECVQDMDHENMFWYRQDPGLGLRLIYFSYDVKMKEKGDIPEGYSVSREKKERFSLILESASTNQTSMYLCASSPGTSGGNEQFFGPGTRLTVL.

The chain employs TRBV28 and TRBJ2-7, with D perhaps TRBD2 (5 bases). This CDR3 is 13 amino acids long. With 4 bases removed from V and 6 bases from J, the gap between germline ends came to 13 bases. Germline CDR1 reads MDHEN; CDR2 reads SYDVKM. The CDR3 region has the DNA TGTGCCAGCAGTTCCCCAACTAGGTTCGAGCAGTACTTC. Encoded protein: CASSSPTRFEQYF.

V is TRBV10-1 and J is TRBJ2-2; no firm D call. Germline CDR1 and CDR2: WNHNN and SYGVQD (reference sequence). Trimming stripped 11 bases from V and 0 bases from J, with 19 bases between. The CDR3 has 16 residues. The CDR3 sequence is CAPSPLVAANTGELFF. CDR3 sequence (DNA): TGCGCCCCCAGCCCACTGGTAGCCGCGAACACCGGGGAGCTGTTTTTT.

DNA for the CDR3: TGTGCCAGCAGTGAACAAAGGGACACTGAAGCTTTCTTT. Its protein product is CASSEQRDTEAFF. The gene calls are TRBV6-1 and TRBJ1-1; D unclear. Germline assignment: CDR1 MNHNS and CDR2 SASEGT. The CDR3 sequence is 13 residues long. Trimming took 2 bases from V and 3 from J, leaving 7 bases between them.

The genes are TRBV14 and TRBJ2-7; 9 nucleotides align to TRBD1. Germline values: CDR1 SGHDN, CDR2 FVKESK. This CDR3 has 14 residues. V dropped 5 bases and J dropped 2; count of bases not matched to a gene: 4. CDR3 nucleotides: TGTGCCAGCAGCTTTGGGACAGGGCCCTACGAGCAGTACGTC. This translates into CASSFGTGPYEQYV.

This chain links TRBV18 with TRBJ1-5; D not resolved. Trimming took 6 bases from V and 9 from J, leaving 15 bases between them. The CDR3 consists of 13 residues. Germline V lookup: CDR1 KGHSH, CDR2 LQKENI. The CDR3 nucleotides are TGTGCCAGCTCGGGCACTACGGAGGGGCCCCAGCATTTT. Translating gives CASSGTTEGPQHF.

The J gene is TRBJ2-6, the V gene TRBV10-3; 8 nucleotides agree with TRBD1. This CDR3 is built from 19 residues. CDR1 ENHRY and CDR2 SYGVKD come from the germline V gene. Trimming at V came to 2 bases and at J to 0 bases, leaving 9 bases not matched to a gene. The CDR3 bases are TGTGCCATCAGTGAGATACGGACAGGGAGTGCCTCTGGGGCCAACGTCCTGACTTTC. It codes for CAISEIRTGSASGANVLTF.

The chain combines TRBV6-5 with TRBJ2-1, with 7 bases lining up with TRBD1. Trimming cost V 7 bases and J 2 bases; bases outside gene matches: 8. From germline, CDR1 is MNHEY and CDR2 SVGAGI. The CDR3 has 15 amino acids. The CDR3 protein is CASTPDRFAYNEQFF. CDR3 DNA sequence: TGTGCCAGCACCCCGGACAGGTTCGCCTACAATGAGCAGTTCTTC.

The V gene is TRBV10-2, the J gene TRBJ2-2; perhaps TRBD1 as D (5 bases). This CDR3 has 15 residues. The V gene lost 10 bases and the J gene lost 1 base, with 16 bases spanning the gap. Germline values: CDR1 WSHSY, CDR2 SAAADI. The CDR3 DNA follows: TGCGCCACCAGGGCGACAGACCGGAACACCGGGGAGCTGTTTTTT. This translates into CATRATDRNTGELFF.

The chain links TRBV7-9 to TRBJ2-1, with TRBD2 matching over 7 bases. This CDR3 is built from 12 residues. Per the germline V gene, CDR1 is SEHNR and CDR2 is FQNEAQ (reference sequence). After removal of 5 bases from V and 8 bases from J, the junction contained 3 bases not matched to a gene. CDR3 sequence reads: CASSPGGDEQFF. As DNA, the CDR3 is TGTGCCAGCAGCCCTGGGGGGGATGAGCAGTTCTTC.